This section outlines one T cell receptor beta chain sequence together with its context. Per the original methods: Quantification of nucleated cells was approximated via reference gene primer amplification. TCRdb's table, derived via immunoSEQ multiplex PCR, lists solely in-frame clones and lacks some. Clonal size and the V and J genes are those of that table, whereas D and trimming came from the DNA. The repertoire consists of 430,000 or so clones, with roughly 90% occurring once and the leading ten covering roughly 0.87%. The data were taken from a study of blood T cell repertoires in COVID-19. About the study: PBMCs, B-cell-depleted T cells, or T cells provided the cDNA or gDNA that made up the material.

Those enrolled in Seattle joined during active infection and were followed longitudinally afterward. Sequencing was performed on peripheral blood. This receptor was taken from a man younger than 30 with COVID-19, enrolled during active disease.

The CDR3 sequence is CTSSLPVQRGVDTQYF. The CDR3 nucleotides are TGCACCAGCAGCCTCCCCGTCCAGCGGGGGGTGGATACGCAGTATTTT. V gene TRBV1 combines with J gene TRBJ2-3; the table calls TRBD2, which could not be checked here. TRBV1 is tagged as a pseudogene. The CDR3 contains 16 residues.